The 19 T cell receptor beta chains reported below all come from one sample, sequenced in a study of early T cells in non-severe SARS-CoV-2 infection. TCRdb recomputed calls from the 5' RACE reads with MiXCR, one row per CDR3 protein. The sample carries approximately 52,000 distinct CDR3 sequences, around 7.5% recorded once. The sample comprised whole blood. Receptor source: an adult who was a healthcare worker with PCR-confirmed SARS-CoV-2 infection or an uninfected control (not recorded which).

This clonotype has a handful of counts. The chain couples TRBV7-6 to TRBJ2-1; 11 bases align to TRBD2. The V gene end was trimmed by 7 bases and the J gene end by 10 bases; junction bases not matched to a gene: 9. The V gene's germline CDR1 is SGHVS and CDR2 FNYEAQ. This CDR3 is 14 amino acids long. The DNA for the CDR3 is TGTGCCAGCACCCTAGCGGGGGGCGTTCGGGAGCAGTTCTTC. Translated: CASTLAGGVREQFF.

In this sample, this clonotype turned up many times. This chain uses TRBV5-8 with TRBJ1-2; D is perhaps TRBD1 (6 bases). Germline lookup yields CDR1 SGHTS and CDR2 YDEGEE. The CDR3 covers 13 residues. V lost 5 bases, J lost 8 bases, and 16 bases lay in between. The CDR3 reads CASRQGQTRGYTF. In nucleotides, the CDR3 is TGTGCCAGCAGACAAGGACAGACTCGAGGCTACACCTTC.

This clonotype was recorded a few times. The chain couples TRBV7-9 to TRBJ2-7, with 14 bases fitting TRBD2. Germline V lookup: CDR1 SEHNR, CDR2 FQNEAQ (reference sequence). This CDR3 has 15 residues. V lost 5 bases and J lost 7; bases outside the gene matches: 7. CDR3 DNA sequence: TGTGCCAGCAGCCTCCGGACTAGCGGGAGGAGGGAGCAGTACTTC. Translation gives CASSLRTSGRREQYF.

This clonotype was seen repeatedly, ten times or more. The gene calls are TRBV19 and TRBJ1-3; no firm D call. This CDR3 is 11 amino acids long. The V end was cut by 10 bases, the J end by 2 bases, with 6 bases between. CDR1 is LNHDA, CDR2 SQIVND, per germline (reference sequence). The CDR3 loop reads CATRAGNTIYF. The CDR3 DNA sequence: TGTGCCACCCGGGCTGGAAACACCATATATTTT.

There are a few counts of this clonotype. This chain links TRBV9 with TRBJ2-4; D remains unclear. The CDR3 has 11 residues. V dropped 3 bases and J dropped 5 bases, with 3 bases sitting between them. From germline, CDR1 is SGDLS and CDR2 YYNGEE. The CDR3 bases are TGTGCCAGCAGCGGGGAAAACATTCAGTACTTC. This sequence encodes CASSGENIQYF.

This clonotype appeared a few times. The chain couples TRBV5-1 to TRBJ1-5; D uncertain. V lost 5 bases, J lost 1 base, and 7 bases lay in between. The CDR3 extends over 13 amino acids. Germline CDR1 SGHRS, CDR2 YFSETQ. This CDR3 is CASRTSSNQPQHF. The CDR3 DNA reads TGCGCCAGCAGAACATCCAGCAATCAGCCCCAGCATTTT.

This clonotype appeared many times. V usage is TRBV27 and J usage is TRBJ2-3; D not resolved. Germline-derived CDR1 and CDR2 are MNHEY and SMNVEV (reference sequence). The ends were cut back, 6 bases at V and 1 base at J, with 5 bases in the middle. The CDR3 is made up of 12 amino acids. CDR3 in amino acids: CASRERTDTQYF. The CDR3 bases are TGTGCCAGCAGGGAACGCACAGATACGCAGTATTTT.

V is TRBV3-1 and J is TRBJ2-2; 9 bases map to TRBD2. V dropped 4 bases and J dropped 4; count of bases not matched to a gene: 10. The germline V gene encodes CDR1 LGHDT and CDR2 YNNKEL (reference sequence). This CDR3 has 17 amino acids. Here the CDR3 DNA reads TGTGCCAGCAGCCCGAGATGGACTAGCGTGGGCACCGGGGAGCTGTTTTTT. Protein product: CASSPRWTSVGTGELFF.

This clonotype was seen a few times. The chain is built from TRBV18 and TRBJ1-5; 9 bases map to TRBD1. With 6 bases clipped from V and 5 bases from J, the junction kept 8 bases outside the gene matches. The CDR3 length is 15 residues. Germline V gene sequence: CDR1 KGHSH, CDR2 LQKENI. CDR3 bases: TGTGCCAGCTCGGTAGACAGGGGGGTGTATCAGCCCCAGCATTTT. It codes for CASSVDRGVYQPQHF.

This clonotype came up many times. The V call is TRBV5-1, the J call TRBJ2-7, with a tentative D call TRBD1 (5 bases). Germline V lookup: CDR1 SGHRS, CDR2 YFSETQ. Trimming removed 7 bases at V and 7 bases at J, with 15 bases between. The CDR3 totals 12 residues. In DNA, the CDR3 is TGCGCCAGCTCCGGCCCCTCAGGGGAGCAGTACTTC. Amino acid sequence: CASSGPSGEQYF.

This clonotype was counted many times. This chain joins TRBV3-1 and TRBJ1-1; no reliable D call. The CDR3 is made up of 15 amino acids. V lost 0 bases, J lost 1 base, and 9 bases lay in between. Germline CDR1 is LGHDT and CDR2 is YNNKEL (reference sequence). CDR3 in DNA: TGTGCCAGCAGCCAAGACAACCCGGGGAACACTGAAGCTTTCTTT. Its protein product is CASSQDNPGNTEAFF. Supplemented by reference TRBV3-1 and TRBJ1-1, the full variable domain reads DTAVSQTPKYLVTQMGNDKSIKCEQNLGHDTMYWYKQDSKKFLKIMFSYNNKELIINETVPNRFSPKSPDKAHLNLHINSLELGDSAVYFCASSQDNPGNTEAFFGQGTRLTVV.

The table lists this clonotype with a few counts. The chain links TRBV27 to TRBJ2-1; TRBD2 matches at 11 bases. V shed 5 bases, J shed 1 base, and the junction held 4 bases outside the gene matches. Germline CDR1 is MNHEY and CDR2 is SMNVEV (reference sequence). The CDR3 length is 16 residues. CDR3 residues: CASSPRLAGSYNEQFF. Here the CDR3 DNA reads TGTGCCAGCAGTCCGAGACTAGCGGGGTCCTACAATGAGCAGTTCTTC.

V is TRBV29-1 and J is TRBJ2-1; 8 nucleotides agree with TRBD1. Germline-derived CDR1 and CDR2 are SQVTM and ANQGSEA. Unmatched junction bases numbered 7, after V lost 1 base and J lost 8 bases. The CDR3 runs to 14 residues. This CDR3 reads CSVEGQGAVDEQFF. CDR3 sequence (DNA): TGCAGCGTTGAAGGGCAGGGGGCGGTCGATGAGCAGTTCTTC.

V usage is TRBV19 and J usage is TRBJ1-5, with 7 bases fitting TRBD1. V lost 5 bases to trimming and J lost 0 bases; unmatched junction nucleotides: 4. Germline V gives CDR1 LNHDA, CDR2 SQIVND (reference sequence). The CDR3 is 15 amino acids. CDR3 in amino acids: CASSRDSYSNQPQHF. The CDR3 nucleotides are TGTGCCAGTAGTCGGGACAGTTATAGCAATCAGCCCCAGCATTTT.

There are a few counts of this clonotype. The CDR3 spells CASSFPDINSPLHF. The CDR3 region has the DNA TGTGCCAGCAGCTTTCCGGACATAAATTCACCCCTCCACTTT. V is TRBV5-5 and J is TRBJ1-6; TRBD1 is a possible D gene (5 bases). The V and J ends lost 2 bases and 7 bases respectively, with 10 bases between them. This CDR3 has 14 amino acids. Germline-derived CDR1 and CDR2 are SGHKS and YYEKEE (reference sequence).

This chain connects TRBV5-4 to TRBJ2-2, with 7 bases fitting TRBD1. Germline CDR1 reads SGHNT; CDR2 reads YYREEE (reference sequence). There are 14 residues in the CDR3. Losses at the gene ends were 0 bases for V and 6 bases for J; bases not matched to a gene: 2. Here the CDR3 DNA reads TGTGCCAGCAGCTTGGGACAGGGCGCCGGGGAGCTGTTTTTT. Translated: CASSLGQGAGELFF.

CDR3 nucleotide sequence: TGCAGTGCTAGACAGGGGGCTTGGGAGCAGTACTTC. Amino acid sequence: CSARQGAWEQYF. This chain links TRBV20-1 with TRBJ2-7, with TRBD1 matching over 8 bases. Looked up from germline, CDR1 is DFQATT and CDR2 is SNEGSKA (reference sequence). CDR3 length equals 12 residues. Trimming cost V 2 bases and J 7 bases; bases outside gene matches: 4.

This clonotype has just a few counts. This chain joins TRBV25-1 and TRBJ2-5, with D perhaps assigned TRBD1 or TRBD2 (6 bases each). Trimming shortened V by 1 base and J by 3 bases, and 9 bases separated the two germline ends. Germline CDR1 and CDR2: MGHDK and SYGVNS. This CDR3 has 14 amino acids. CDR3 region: CASSELEGEETQYF. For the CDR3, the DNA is TGTGCCAGCAGTGAATTGGAGGGGGAAGAGACCCAGTACTTC.

The CDR3 spells CASSPRQGEGYGYTF. CDR3 in DNA: TGTGCCAGCAGCCCAAGACAGGGTGAAGGATATGGCTACACCTTC. V usage is TRBV7-9 and J usage is TRBJ1-2; the match to TRBD1 covers 7 bases. The V gene end was trimmed by 5 bases and the J gene end by 5 bases; junction bases not matched to a gene: 11. The CDR3 extends over 15 amino acids. Germline V CDR1 and CDR2: SEHNR, FQNEAQ (reference sequence).